This T cell receptor beta chain was recorded in a study of blood T cells in healthy people across ages. This clonotype has a handful of counts. A second PCR of roughly 7 to 11 cycles used a sample-barcoded 5' primer and a J-beta primer mix. Each sample yielded at least 2.5 million CDR3-containing paired-end reads. TCRdb independently ran MiXCR on the 5' RACE reads; one entry per CDR3 protein. The profile shows fewer than 800,000 distinct CDR3 sequences, around 32% of them singletons. CDR1 is MNHEY, CDR2 SVGEGT, per germline. This CDR3 region has 14 residues. Sequenced material: blood. The receptor's source is a woman of 80 years or more in good health. This sequence joins TRBV6-2 or TRBV6-3 and TRBJ2-1; tentatively, D is TRBD2 (5 bases). Judging by the DNA end, TRBJ2-7 fits better; the J call may be wrong. The CDR3 DNA reads TGTGCCAGCAGGGGTCTGGACTCCTACAATGAGCAGTACTTC. This gives the protein CASRGLDSYNEQYF.